This is a list of T cell receptor beta chains from one sample in a study of beta chain bispecific antibodies for T cell cancers. TCRdb re-called the 5' RACE reads through MiXCR, storing one row per CDR3 protein. The profile shows around 15,000 distinct CDR3 sequences, approximately 2% of them singletons. These receptors have no known antigen. The sequenced sample consisted of healthy donor T cells cultured with leukemia cells. The receptors come from a human donor in good health. Some clones in this sample may be carry-over from other donors' samples. Each CDR3 is given with its conserved first and last residue. The D gene is left open where the match is weak. Not every row has a clone size; where given, it reads once, few, many or a size class.

TRBV6-4,many,TRBD1,TRBJ1-1,CASSTTGDTEAFF,TGTGCCAGCAGTACCACAGGGGACACTGAAGCTTTCTTT
TRBV6-6,many,TRBD1,TRBJ2-2,CASGGALVTGELFF,TGTGCCTCAGGGGGCGCGTTGGTAACCGGGGAGCTGTTTTTT
TRBV25-1,many,NA,TRBJ1-2,CASSDREGIRGYTF,TGTGCCAGCAGTGACCGGGAAGGAATACGCGGCTACACCTTC
TRBV20-1,many,NA,TRBJ1-4,CSARDITVGEKLFF,TGCAGTGCTAGAGATATCACAGTTGGGGAAAAACTGTTTTTT
TRBV5-4,few,NA,TRBJ1-5,CASSRQAKGLSQHF,TGTGCCAGCAGCAGACAGGCCAAAGGTCTATCCCAGCATTTT
TRBV28,many,TRBD2,TRBJ2-3,CASSSPWTSGTPSTTDTQYF,TGTGCCAGCAGTTCACCGTGGACTAGCGGAACGCCCAGCACCACAGATACGCAGTATTTT
TRBV10-3,medium-sized,TRBD2,TRBJ2-3,CAIGLLAGTDTQYF,TGTGCCATCGGGCTTCTAGCGGGCACAGATACGCAGTATTTT
TRBV20-1,NA,TRBD1,TRBJ2-1,CSARDREGYNEQFF,TGCAGTGCCCGAGACAGGGAAGGCTACAATGAGCAGTTCTTC
TRBV7-3,many,NA,TRBJ2-1,CASSPGVGRDNEQFF,TGTGCCAGCAGTCCGGGGGTGGGTAGGGACAATGAGCAGTTCTTC
TRBV10-3,many,NA,TRBJ2-7,CALSQDYSYEQYF,TGTGCCCTATCACAGGATTACTCCTACGAGCAGTACTTC
TRBV2,many,TRBD1,TRBJ2-5,CASSFRGPAETQYF,TGTGCCAGCAGTTTCAGGGGGCCGGCGGAGACCCAGTACTTC
TRBV6-5,many,NA,TRBJ2-7,CASSKSGSTYEQYF,TGTGCCAGCAGTAAGAGCGGGTCCACCTACGAGCAGTACTTC
TRBV27,NA,TRBD1,TRBJ2-7,CASSSGQAAHEQYF,TGTGCCAGCAGTTCGGGACAGGCTGCCCACGAGCAGTACTTC
TRBV6-1,many,NA,TRBJ1-2,CASSEDEVNYGYTF,TGTGCCAGCAGTGAAGATGAAGTCAACTATGGCTACACCTTC
TRBV2,medium-sized,NA,TRBJ2-3,CASSEGTASTDTQYF,TGTGCCAGCAGTGAAGGGACCGCTAGCACAGATACGCAGTATTTT
TRBV6-2/TRBV6-3,medium-sized,TRBD2,TRBJ2-1,CASSLLTSGGRNEQFF,TGTGCCAGCAGCTTGCTTACTAGCGGGGGGCGCAATGAGCAGTTCTTC
TRBV30,many,NA,TRBJ2-1,CAYAPPNNEQFF,TGTGCCTATGCGCCTCCAAACAATGAGCAGTTCTTC
TRBV18,many,NA,TRBJ2-7,CASSSGRWGYEQYF,TGTGCCAGCTCATCAGGACGCTGGGGCTACGAGCAGTACTTC
TRBV10-3,many,NA,TRBJ2-3,CAISDPPDTQYF,TGTGCCATCAGTGACCCCCCAGATACGCAGTATTTT
TRBV30,NA,NA,TRBJ1-6,CAWSVLDNHNSPLHF,TGTGCCTGGAGTGTACTAGACAATCACAATTCACCCCTCCACTTT
TRBV5-4,many,TRBD1,TRBJ2-7,CASSSGQGSYEQYF,TGTGCCAGCAGCAGTGGACAGGGGTCCTACGAGCAGTACTTC
TRBV28,few,NA,TRBJ2-3,CASCNRLKGTDTQYF,TGTGCCAGCTGCAACAGGCTAAAGGGCACAGATACGCAGTATTTT
TRBV30,many,NA,TRBJ1-4,CAWSHQVRGFNEKLFF,TGTGCCTGGAGCCATCAAGTGCGAGGGTTTAATGAAAAACTGTTTTTT
TRBV19,few,NA,TRBJ1-4,CASSIDRAGGLFF,TGTGCCAGTAGTATAGATCGCGCAGGCGGACTGTTTTTT
TRBV5-4,many,TRBD1,TRBJ1-6,CASSGGTGAGDSPLHF,TGTGCCAGCAGCGGAGGGACAGGGGCTGGGGATTCGCCCCTCCACTTT
TRBV7-7,many,TRBD2,TRBJ2-5,CASSLSPGGPGETQYF,TGTGCTAGCAGCTTATCCCCGGGGGGGCCAGGAGAGACCCAGTACTTC
TRBV4-1,many,TRBD1,TRBJ2-7,CASSQETGQGFYEQYF,TGCGCCAGCAGCCAAGAAACCGGACAGGGTTTTTACGAGCAGTACTTC
TRBV7-9,many,NA,TRBJ2-5,CASSLGQETQYF,TGTGCCAGCAGCTTAGGCCAGGAGACCCAGTACTTC
TRBV7-8,many,NA,TRBJ2-5,CASSLVQGETQYF,TGTGCCAGCAGCTTAGTACAGGGAGAGACCCAGTACTTC
TRBV2,many,NA,TRBJ1-4,CASSADGGSEKLFF,TGTGCCAGCAGTGCGGACGGTGGATCCGAAAAACTGTTTTTT
TRBV28,medium-sized,TRBD2,TRBJ2-4,CASSGGSLAKNIQYF,TGTGCCAGCTCGGGGGGATCACTAGCCAAAAACATTCAGTACTTC
TRBV20-1,many,NA,TRBJ1-1,CSARGDPTVWTEAFF,TGCAGTGCTAGAGGAGACCCAACGGTGTGGACTGAAGCTTTCTTT
TRBV27,medium-sized,NA,TRBJ2-1,CASNRGGTEYNEQFF,TGTGCCAGCAACAGAGGGGGGACGGAATACAATGAGCAGTTCTTC
TRBV15,many,TRBD2,TRBJ2-3,CATSTSGGAVPFYTDTQYF,TGTGCCACCAGCACAAGCGGGGGGGCAGTCCCCTTCTACACAGATACGCAGTATTTT
TRBV20-1,many,NA,TRBJ2-2,CSARHQNTGELFF,TGCAGTGCTAGGCACCAGAACACCGGGGAGCTGTTTTTT
TRBV2,many,NA,TRBJ2-5,CASSEWIGEETQYF,TGTGCCAGCAGTGAATGGATTGGGGAAGAGACCCAGTACTTC
TRBV9,many,NA,TRBJ2-3,CASSVVGATDTQYF,TGTGCCAGCAGCGTAGTGGGAGCCACAGATACGCAGTATTTT
TRBV10-1,many,NA,TRBJ1-1,CASSVGQLVDTEAFF,TGCGCCAGCAGTGTAGGACAGTTGGTAGACACTGAAGCTTTCTTT
TRBV7-6,NA,NA,TRBJ1-2,CASSAGGAYGYTF,TGTGCCAGCAGCGCGGGGGGGGCTTATGGCTACACCTTC
TRBV6-1,many,TRBD1,TRBJ1-5,CASSEEVRGPVQPQHF,TGTGCCAGCAGTGAAGAGGTCAGGGGGCCAGTTCAGCCCCAGCATTTT
TRBV7-2,many,NA,TRBJ1-1,CASSFTGGTEAFF,TGTGCCAGCAGCTTTACGGGTGGCACTGAAGCTTTCTTT
TRBV13,medium-sized,NA,TRBJ2-1,CASSAQGGGGSYNEQFF,TGTGCCAGCAGCGCCCAAGGGGGAGGAGGCTCCTACAATGAGCAGTTCTTC
TRBV6-5,medium-sized,NA,TRBJ2-1,CATQVGAYNEQFF,TGTGCCACCCAGGTGGGGGCTTACAATGAGCAGTTCTTC
TRBV7-9,many,NA,TRBJ2-1,CASSDGYNEQFF,TGTGCCAGCAGCGACGGCTACAATGAGCAGTTCTTC
TRBV6-5,many,NA,TRBJ1-5,CASSYSRTLGQPQHF,TGTGCCAGCAGTTACTCCCGGACTCTGGGGCAGCCCCAGCATTTT
TRBV7-9,many,TRBD2,TRBJ2-1,CASSISGGADNEQFF,TGTGCCAGCAGCATTAGCGGGGGAGCTGACAATGAGCAGTTCTTC
TRBV4-1,many,NA,TRBJ1-1,CASSQDLGGGTEAFF,TGCGCCAGCAGCCAAGATTTGGGAGGGGGCACTGAAGCTTTCTTT
TRBV5-1,many,NA,TRBJ1-2,CASSSPGLGEGYTF,TGCGCCAGCAGCTCGCCGGGGCTTGGGGAGGGCTACACCTTC
TRBV5-1,many,TRBD1,TRBJ2-1,CASSNPGQGATSSYNEQFF,TGCGCCAGCAGCAACCCGGGACAGGGGGCTACGAGCTCCTACAATGAGCAGTTCTTC
TRBV2,many,NA,TRBJ1-6,CATWTDSNNSPLHF,TGTGCCACTTGGACGGACAGCAATAATTCACCCCTCCACTTT
TRBV27,many,NA,TRBJ1-6,CASSAGTSNNSPLHF,TGTGCCAGCAGTGCCGGGACATCTAATAATTCACCCCTCCACTTT
TRBV12-3/TRBV12-4,many,TRBD2,TRBJ2-7,CASSPGLQNYEQYF,TGTGCCAGCAGCCCGGGACTACAGAATTACGAGCAGTACTTC
TRBV20-1,medium-sized,NA,TRBJ2-1,CSARDTTQYNEQFF,TGCAGTGCTAGAGATACTACCCAGTACAATGAGCAGTTCTTC
TRBV9,many,NA,TRBJ1-5,CASSVDASFNQPQHF,TGTGCCAGCAGCGTAGATGCGAGTTTCAATCAGCCCCAGCATTTT
TRBV27,many,NA,TRBJ1-1,CASSFSYGTEAFF,TGTGCCAGCAGTTTTAGCTATGGCACTGAAGCTTTCTTT
TRBV18,many,NA,TRBJ2-7,CASSEGLGSYEQYF,TGTGCCAGCTCAGAGGGACTGGGCTCCTACGAGCAGTACTTC
TRBV20-1,many,NA,TRBJ1-4,CSAREIGDPGEKLFF,TGCAGTGCTAGAGAAATCGGGGATCCCGGTGAAAAACTGTTTTTT